This T cell receptor (beta chain) is drawn from a study of early T cells in non-severe SARS-CoV-2 infection. At the level of the study: Sequencing of unsorted whole blood was done on bulk RNA, leaving chains unpaired.

CDR3 length: 14 residues. The ends lost 6 bases at V and 7 bases at J; junction bases unmatched: 8. The germline CDR1 and CDR2 sequences are SNHLY and FYNNEI. Each cDNA molecule carried a unique molecular identifier. TCRdb re-called the 5' RACE reads through MiXCR, storing one row per CDR3 protein. The sample holds about 76,000 distinct CDR3 sequences; roughly 12% are singletons and the top ten take roughly 3.2%. Overall study findings and caveats: Anti-spike CD8 responses were favored by VDJdb matching, which missed private and CD4 specificities.

A note on this clonotype: Its antigen is unknown.

The gene calls are TRBV2 and TRBJ2-7; 11 positions agree with TRBD1. The sequenced material came from whole blood. This receptor was taken from an adult who was a healthcare worker with PCR-confirmed SARS-CoV-2 infection or an uninfected control (not recorded which). CDR3 residues: CASRGGQGAAEQYF. As DNA, the CDR3 is TGTGCCAGCAGGGGAGGACAGGGGGCGGCTGAGCAGTACTTC.